This entry concerns a single TCR beta chain. Its antigen is not identified. TCRdb fed the RT-PCR reads into MiXCR, producing one record per CDR3 protein. Of 160,000 or so distinct CDR3 sequences in the sample, 11% were seen once. The sample is drawn from a study of response to subunit inactivated influenza vaccine. The CDR3 is 15 residues long. V was clipped by 4 bases and J by 2 bases; unmatched bases: 5. The germline CDR1 and CDR2 sequences are SQVTM and ANQGSEA. The study's findings and limits: Each seasonal flu vaccination may recruit only limited new T cells, authors suggested.

The receptor was isolated from a man in his forties or fifties who received an inactivated influenza vaccine. The sequenced sample was non-naive T cells sorted from PBMCs, obtained about 40 days after vaccination. The chain is built from TRBV29-1 and TRBJ2-2, with 9 bases identical to TRBD2. The CDR3 loop is CSVGASGDNTGELFF. The CDR3 DNA sequence: TGCAGCGTTGGGGCTAGCGGGGACAACACCGGGGAGCTGTTTTTT.